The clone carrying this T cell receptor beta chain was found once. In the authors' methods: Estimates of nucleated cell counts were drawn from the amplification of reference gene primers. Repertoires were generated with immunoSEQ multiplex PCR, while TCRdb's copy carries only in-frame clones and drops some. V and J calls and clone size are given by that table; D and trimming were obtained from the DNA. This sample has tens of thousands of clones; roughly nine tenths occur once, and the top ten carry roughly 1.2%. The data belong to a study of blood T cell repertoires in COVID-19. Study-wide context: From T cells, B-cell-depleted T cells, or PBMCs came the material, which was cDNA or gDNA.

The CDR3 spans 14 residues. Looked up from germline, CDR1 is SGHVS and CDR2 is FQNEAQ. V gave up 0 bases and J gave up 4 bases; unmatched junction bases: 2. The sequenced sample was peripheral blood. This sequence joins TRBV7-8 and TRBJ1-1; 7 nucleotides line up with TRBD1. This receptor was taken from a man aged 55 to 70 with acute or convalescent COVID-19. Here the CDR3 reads CASSLAGGFTEAFF. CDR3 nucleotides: TGTGCCAGCAGCTTAGCAGGGGGCTTCACTGAAGCTTTCTTT.